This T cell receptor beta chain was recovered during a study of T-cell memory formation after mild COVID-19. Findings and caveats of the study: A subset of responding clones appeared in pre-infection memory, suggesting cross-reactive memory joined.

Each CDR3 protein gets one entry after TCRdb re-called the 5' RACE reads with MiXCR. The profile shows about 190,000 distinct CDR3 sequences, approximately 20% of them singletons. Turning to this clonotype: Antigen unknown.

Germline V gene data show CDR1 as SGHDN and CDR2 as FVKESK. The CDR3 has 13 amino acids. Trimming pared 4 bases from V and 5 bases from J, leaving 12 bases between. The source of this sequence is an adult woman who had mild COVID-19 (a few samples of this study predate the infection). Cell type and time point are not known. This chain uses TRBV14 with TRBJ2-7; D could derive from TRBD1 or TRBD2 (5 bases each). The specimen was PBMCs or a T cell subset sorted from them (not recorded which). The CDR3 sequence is CASSPWGTDEQYF. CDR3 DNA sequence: TGTGCCAGCAGCCCCTGGGGGACGGACGAGCAGTACTTC.